The rows below give T cell receptor beta chains drawn from one sample of a study of T cell responses to AZD1222 COVID-19 vaccine. TCRdb's table, derived via immunoSEQ multiplex PCR, lists solely in-frame clones and lacks some. The table includes about 140,000 clones, around 90% detected once. The input for sequencing was peripheral blood, taken on day 0 of AZD1222 vaccination. All receptors derive from an adult in good health. The CDR3 runs from the conserved cysteine through the conserved F or W. A D gene is named only where the DNA matches it firmly. Size values are once, few and many counts, or a class for expanded clones, and some rows have none.

cdr3_length j_call d_call v_call clone_size cdr3_aa cdr3_nt
14 TRBJ1-5 . TRBV4-2 once CASSQGSSNQPQHF TGTGCCAGCAGCCAAGGGTCTAGCAATCAGCCCCAGCATTTT
13 TRBJ2-5 . TRBV4-1 . CASSLARRETQYF TGCGCCAGCAGCCTCGCCCGGCGCGAGACCCAGTACTTC
16 TRBJ2-3 TRBD1 TRBV4-1 . CASSHSLTGLTDTQYF TGCGCCAGCAGCCATTCTCTGACAGGGCTCACAGATACGCAGTATTTT
15 TRBJ1-4 . TRBV30 . CACHAPGGIDEKLFF TGTGCCTGCCACGCACCCGGGGGGATTGATGAAAAACTGTTTTTT
14 TRBJ1-6 . TRBV28 . CASSRPGGNSPLHF TGTGCCAGCAGTCGCCCCGGCGGGAATTCACCCCTCCACTTT
17 TRBJ2-3 TRBD1 TRBV9 . CASSAAAGTAVTDTQYF TGTGCCAGCAGCGCCGCCGCCGGGACAGCGGTCACAGATACGCAGTATTTT
13 TRBJ1-1 . TRBV29-1 . CSVVRTLAGAAFF TGCAGCGTTGTACGGACTCTTGCCGGGGCAGCTTTCTTT
15 TRBJ1-4 . TRBV7-2 . CASSLGPGEGEKLFF TGTGCCAGCAGCTTAGGCCCAGGGGAAGGGGAAAAACTGTTTTTT
16 TRBJ2-7 TRBD2 TRBV5-6 once CASSPTGTTSSYEQYF TGTGCCAGCAGCCCCACCGGGACTACCAGCTCCTACGAGCAGTACTTC
15 TRBJ1-6 . TRBV7-6 few CASSLSPRENSPLHF TGTGCCAGCAGCTTGTCACCTAGGGAAAATTCACCCCTCCACTTT
12 TRBJ1-1 . TRBV12-3/TRBV12-4 . CASSFSTAKAFF TGTGCCAGCAGTTTTTCGACAGCTAAAGCTTTCTTT
15 TRBJ1-5 . TRBV11-2 . CASSLLTGSNQPQHF TGTGCCAGCAGCTTATTAACCGGTAGCAATCAGCCCCAGCATTTT
15 TRBJ2-5 TRBD2 TRBV10-1 . CASSDWAAGGQTQYF TGCGCCAGCAGTGATTGGGCAGCGGGAGGACAGACCCAGTACTTC
14 TRBJ2-5 . TRBV5-6 . CASRVQGSGETQYF TGTGCCAGCAGGGTACAGGGTTCGGGGGAGACCCAGTACTTC